Listed below are T cell receptor beta chains from one sample, sequenced in a study of cytomegalovirus exposure and HLA in healthy donors. TCRdb's table, derived via immunoSEQ multiplex PCR, lists solely in-frame clones and lacks some. The data contain under 200,000 clones, approximately 83% of them seen just once; the ten biggest clones take up 7.5% to 10%. The specimen sequenced was PBMCs. These TCRs come from a man aged 18 to 35 in good health and CMV-seropositive. The CDR3 runs from the conserved cysteine through the conserved F or W.

v_gene	j_gene	CDR3aa
TRBV4-2	TRBJ1-1	CASSQVAAGSEAFF
TRBV2	TRBJ2-1	CASCWGLYNEQFF
TRBV10-3	TRBJ1-4	CAISTDRAEKLFF
TRBV5-1	TRBJ2-5	CASRAPGLKETQYF
TRBV7-9	TRBJ2-1	CASSLATGTEQFF
TRBV2	TRBJ1-2	CASRGTAHTF
TRBV27	TRBJ2-2	CASSRNRAAGELFF
TRBV4-3	TRBJ2-7	CASSQDSGHYEQYF
TRBV30	TRBJ1-4	CAWQMGQRYNEKLFF
TRBV16	TRBJ2-7	CASSQSGGGSYEQYF
TRBV4-1	TRBJ2-1	CASSPPLAPVGYNEQFF
TRBV7-9	TRBJ1-4	CASSLIPTEVNEKLFF
TRBV11-2	TRBJ2-5	CASSLGLAGGAMETQYF
TRBV23-1	TRBJ2-7	CASNRGGQPYEQYF
TRBV4-3	TRBJ1-2	CASSQEPIPYGYTF
TRBV18	TRBJ1-1	CASSTGQVDTEAFF
TRBV28	TRBJ2-3	CASSRTSGGTDTQYF
TRBV6-1	TRBJ2-7	CASSPGFRSLYEQYF
TRBV11-2	TRBJ1-1	CASSFRSLRRLLGTEAFF
TRBV4-1	TRBJ1-1	CASSQEKTGGRVEAFF
TRBV4-3	TRBJ2-1	CASSQDFLFGGIYNEQFF
TRBV7-2	TRBJ2-1	CASRGRGPTYNEQFF
TRBV6-5	TRBJ2-2	CASSYSSRANTGELFF
TRBV5-1	TRBJ2-2	CASSLEGLTGELFF
TRBV25-1	TRBJ2-2	CASSEPRGQLTGELFF
TRBV2	TRBJ2-7	CASKKGQSSYEQYF
TRBV4-1	TRBJ2-7	CASSQAQGFRDKNYEQYF
TRBV13	TRBJ2-5	CASSLQGAETQYF
TRBV5-1	TRBJ1-2	CASSSASTGGKGYTF
TRBV19	TRBJ2-7	CASRREEGSYEQYF
TRBV18	.	CASSTGQSYYEQYF
TRBV28	TRBJ2-6	CASKAWDRAHSGANVLTF
TRBV5-4	TRBJ1-6	CASSFRDIDSPLHF
TRBV6-1	TRBJ1-5	CASSPGTGVTQPQHF
TRBV10-3	TRBJ2-1	CAISEDRGGNEQFF
TRBV5-1	TRBJ2-1	CASTHGGALSDEQFF
TRBV9	TRBJ2-7	CASSVVGGNEQYF
TRBV2	TRBJ2-1	CASGSGTYNNEQFF
TRBV9	TRBJ2-1	CASSVEAGGLDNEQFF
TRBV4-1	TRBJ2-7	CASSQDQALLYEQYF
TRBV6-1	TRBJ1-1	CASSEAAQGARTEAFF
TRBV10-3	TRBJ2-3	CAISVASGASTDTQYF
TRBV2	TRBJ1-1	CASSDFRNTEAFF
TRBV6-1	TRBJ1-4	CASQEQGWEKLFF
TRBV4-1	TRBJ2-3	CASSQEGPPATGIDTQYF
TRBV2	TRBJ2-5	CASSVAGGKETQYF
TRBV6-6	TRBJ1-5	CASRAQGIGNQPQHF
TRBV18	TRBJ1-1	CASSPLDASNGRAFF
TRBV6-5	TRBJ2-1	CASSLGYPGGNEQFF
TRBV5-1	TRBJ2-3	CASSLAGGDTQYF
TRBV5-1	.	CASSYGTSGVENEQYF
TRBV6-4	TRBJ2-1	CASSDRTGRQFF
TRBV6-5	TRBJ1-3	CASSRDRVTGNTIYF
TRBV5-1	TRBJ2-2	CASSATGNTGELFF
TRBV5-6	TRBJ2-1	CASSLDGIFKQFF
TRBV14	TRBJ2-5	CASSLTNGETQYF
TRBV9	TRBJ2-7	CASSTPDRGLNEQYF
TRBV5-6	TRBJ2-7	CASRGQGNINEQYF